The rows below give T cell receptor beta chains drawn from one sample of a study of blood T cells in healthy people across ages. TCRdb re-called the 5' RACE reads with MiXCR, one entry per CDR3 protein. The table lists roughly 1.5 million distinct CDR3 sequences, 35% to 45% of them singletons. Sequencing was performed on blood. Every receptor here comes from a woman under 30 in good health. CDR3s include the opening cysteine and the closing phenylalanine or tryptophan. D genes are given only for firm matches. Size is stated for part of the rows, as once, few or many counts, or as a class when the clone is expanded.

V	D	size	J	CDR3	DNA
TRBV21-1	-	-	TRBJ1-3	CARQLRDRGASGHTIYF	TGTGCCCGCCAACTCCGGGACAGGGGCGCCAGTGGTCACACCATATATTTT
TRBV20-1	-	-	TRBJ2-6	CSARQGVANVLTF	TGCAGTGCTAGACAGGGAGTTGCCAACGTCCTGACTTTC
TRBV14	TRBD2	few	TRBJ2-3	CASSQEVRGGSDTQYF	TGTGCCAGCAGCCAAGAAGTACGGGGGGGCTCAGATACGCAGTATTTT
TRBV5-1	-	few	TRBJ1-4	CASSLGSGAEKLFF	TGCGCCAGCAGCTTGGGGTCTGGGGCTGAAAAACTGTTTTTT
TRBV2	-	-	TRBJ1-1	CASRRDGGTEAFF	TGTGCCAGCAGGCGGGACGGGGGCACTGAAGCTTTCTTT
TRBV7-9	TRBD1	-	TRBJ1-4	CSSSFGDRKLFF	TGTTCCAGCAGCTTTGGGGACAGAAAACTGTTTTTT
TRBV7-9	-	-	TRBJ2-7	CASSYTPGQISYEQYF	TGTGCCAGCAGTTATACCCCGGGACAAATCTCCTACGAGCAGTACTTC
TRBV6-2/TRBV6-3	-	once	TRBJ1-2	CASSLTELSYDYTF	TGTGCCAGCAGCCTCACGGAATTGAGCTATGACTACACCTTC
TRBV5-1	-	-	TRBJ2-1	CASSPNLSGTGTYEQFF	TGCGCCAGCAGCCCCAACCTTTCCGGGACGGGAACCTACGAGCAGTTCTTC
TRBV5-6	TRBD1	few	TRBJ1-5	CASSLGQGVSNQPQHF	TGTGCCAGCAGCCTCGGACAGGGAGTCAGCAATCAGCCCCAGCATTTT
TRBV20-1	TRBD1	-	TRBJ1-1	CSAVQGAGTEAFF	TGCAGTGCTGTACAGGGGGCAGGAACTGAAGCTTTCTTT
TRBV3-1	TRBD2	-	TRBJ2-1	CASSQEGPTSGSYNGQFF	TGTGCCAGCAGCCAAGAAGGTCCGACTAGCGGGAGCTACAATGGGCAGTTCTTC
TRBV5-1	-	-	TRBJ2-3	CVCRTDLGDTQYF	TGCGTATGTAGGACGGACTTGGGAGATACGCAGTATTTT
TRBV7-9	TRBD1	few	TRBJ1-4	CASSARTGNNEKLFF	TGTGCCAGCAGCGCTCGGACAGGGAATAATGAAAAACTGTTTTTT